This T cell receptor beta chain originates from a study of response to subunit inactivated influenza vaccine. MiXCR, run by TCRdb on the RT-PCR reads, gives a single entry per CDR3 protein. The sample carries about 700,000 distinct CDR3 sequences, about 15% recorded once. Per germline, CDR1 SEHNR and CDR2 FQNEAQ (reference sequence). V lost 4 bases and J lost 7; bases outside the gene matches: 7. The CDR3 contains 15 residues. On this clonotype itself: Antigen unknown.

General study results and limits: The study's authors posited that every seasonal influenza vaccination enlists few new T cells.

The sequence came from a man over 45 who received an inactivated influenza vaccine. The chain carries TRBV7-9 and TRBJ1-4; 9 positions match TRBD1. Material: PBMCs from blood, obtained about 14 days before vaccination. The CDR3 here is CASSSPGQGFEKLFF. The CDR3, as DNA: TGTGCCAGCAGCTCTCCGGGACAGGGTTTTGAAAAACTGTTTTTT. Using reference TRBV7-9 and TRBJ1-4 for the parts outside the CDR3, the full variable domain is DTGVSQNPRHKITKRGQNVTFRCDPISEHNRLYWYRQTLGQGPEFLTYFQNEAQLEKSRLLSDRFSAERPKGSFSTLEIQRTEQGDSAMYLCASSSPGQGFEKLFFGSGTQLSVL.